This TCR beta chain comes out of a study of T cell responses to AZD1222 COVID-19 vaccine. Trimming left V 3 bases short and J 10 bases short, with 13 bases between. Looked up from germline, CDR1 is MNHNY and CDR2 is SVGAGI (reference sequence). The CDR3 runs 13 residues. Repertoires were generated with immunoSEQ multiplex PCR, while TCRdb's copy carries only in-frame clones and drops some. The table lists about 170,000 clones, around nine tenths of them singletons. This sequence originates from an adult in good health. The input for sequencing was peripheral blood, taken on day 0 of AZD1222 vaccination. The chain employs TRBV6-6 and TRBJ2-1, with D perhaps assigned TRBD1 or TRBD2 (7 bases each). This chain's CDR3 is CASSYQGGEEQFF. The CDR3 DNA reads TGTGCCAGCAGTTATCAGGGGGGGGAGGAGCAGTTCTTC.